This T cell receptor beta chain was observed in a study of control samples from healthy donors and cancer patients. Sequenced by immunoSEQ multiplex PCR; TCRdb stores in-frame clones only, minus some. The sample shows about 100,000 clones, roughly 87% of them seen only once. Germline V gives CDR1 SGHVS, CDR2 FQNEAQ. Trimming took 1 base from V and 2 from J, leaving 17 bases between them. This CDR3 contains 17 residues. The specimen sequenced was blood. This chain joins TRBV7-8 and TRBJ2-5; maybe TRBD2 (5 bases). This clonotype originated in a woman aged 45-60 years in good health. CDR3 loop: CASSLDTPGLYQETQYF. The CDR3 nucleotides read TGTGCCAGCAGCTTAGATACGCCAGGACTCTATCAAGAGACCCAGTACTTC.